What follows are 20 T cell receptor beta chains derived from one specimen sequenced in a study of blood T cell repertoires in COVID-19. TCRdb's table, derived via immunoSEQ multiplex PCR, lists solely in-frame clones and lacks some. The table has over 200,000 clones, about 87% seen once; the top ten hold about 4%. Input material: PBMCs or T cells enriched from blood (not recorded which). The receptors were gathered from a woman in her thirties who had been exposed to COVID-19.

The gene calls are TRBV10-3 and TRBJ1-1, with TRBD1 as a possible D gene (6 bases). The V gene lost 3 bases and the J gene lost 0 bases, with 14 bases spanning the gap. Germline V CDR1 and CDR2: ENHRY, SYGVKD. The CDR3 runs to 16 residues. The CDR3 nucleotides read TGTGCCATCAGTGAATATTTCCAGGGGATGAACACTGAAGCTTTCTTT. Its translation is CAISEYFQGMNTEAFF.

This chain connects TRBV11-2 to TRBJ2-1; 8 nucleotides match TRBD2. The junction had 0 bases not matched to a gene; V was cut back by 1 base and J by 1 base. Germline values: CDR1 SGHAT, CDR2 FQNNGV. This CDR3 region has 15 residues. The DNA for the CDR3 is TGTGCCAGCAGCTTAGTAGCGGGATCCTACAATGAGCAGTTCTTC. Translation: CASSLVAGSYNEQFF.

Only one count was recorded for this clone. The chain combines TRBV5-1 with TRBJ1-2; D is possibly TRBD1 (6 bases). Germline V lookup: CDR1 SGHRS, CDR2 YFSETQ. The CDR3 is made up of 17 amino acids. The V end lost 4 bases, the J end lost 0 bases, and 19 bases lay between the germline ends. CDR3: CASSPQGLPKTNYGYTF. The CDR3 coding sequence is TGCGCCAGCAGCCCACAGGGACTACCGAAGACTAACTATGGCTACACCTTC. Drawing the rest from reference TRBV5-1 and TRBJ1-2, the complete variable domain is KAGVTQTPRYLIKTRGQQVTLSCSPISGHRSVSWYQQTPGQGLQFLFEYFSETQRNKGNFPGRFSGRQFSNSRSEMNVSTLELGDSALYLCASSPQGLPKTNYGYTFGSGTRLTVV.

The gene calls are TRBV10-3 and TRBJ2-5; 10 nucleotides match TRBD2. The germline V gene encodes CDR1 ENHRY and CDR2 SYGVKD. The CDR3 consists of 15 residues. J gave up 0 bases and V 3 bases, and 1 base lay outside the gene matches. The CDR3 nucleotides are TGTGCCATCAGTGATACTAGCGGGGACCAAGAGACCCAGTACTTC. It codes for CAISDTSGDQETQYF.

The gene calls are TRBV5-5 and TRBJ2-7; possible D gene TRBD2, 6 bases. The germline gives CDR1 SGHKS, CDR2 YYEKEE (reference sequence). The ends were cut back, 0 bases at V and 1 base at J, with 14 bases in the middle. The CDR3 runs to 16 residues. CDR3 DNA sequence: TGTGCCAGCAGCTTGGGGCTAGCGCGCCAATCCTACGAGCAGTACTTC. It is translated as CASSLGLARQSYEQYF.

The CDR3 nucleotides read TGTGCCTGGCGAGGGAAGTCCCCTCAGGACTACAATGAGCAGTTCTTC. Translated, it gives CAWRGKSPQDYNEQFF. J is TRBJ2-1 and V is TRBV30; D possibly corresponds to TRBD2 (5 bases). From germline, CDR1 is GTSNPN and CDR2 SVGIG (reference sequence). The CDR3 runs to 16 residues. V lost 5 bases to trimming and J lost 3 bases, with 20 bases between them.

The V and J genes are TRBV5-1 and TRBJ1-1, with 9 bases identical to TRBD1. This CDR3 has 15 amino acids. V gave up 4 bases and J gave up 1 base; unmatched junction bases: 5. The germline gives CDR1 SGHRS, CDR2 YFSETQ. The CDR3 DNA is TGCGCCAGCAGCAAGGGACAGGGAACGAACACTGAAGCTTTCTTT. Amino acid sequence: CASSKGQGTNTEAFF. Complete variable domain (other parts from reference TRBV5-1 and TRBJ1-1): KAGVTQTPRYLIKTRGQQVTLSCSPISGHRSVSWYQQTPGQGLQFLFEYFSETQRNKGNFPGRFSGRQFSNSRSEMNVSTLELGDSALYLCASSKGQGTNTEAFFGQGTRLTVV.

Remarks on this clone: The same CDR3 is also encoded by other DNA sequences in this sample. The chain uses TRBV27 and TRBJ1-2; 8 positions match TRBD1. V shed 2 bases, J shed 8 bases, and the junction held 4 bases outside the gene matches. The CDR3 has 13 amino acids. Germline CDR1 MNHEY, CDR2 SMNVEV (reference sequence). The CDR3: CASSLGQGYGYTF. CDR3 DNA sequence: TGTGCCAGCAGTTTAGGACAGGGATACGGCTACACCTTC.

This rearrangement joins TRBV4-1 to TRBJ2-5; tentatively, D is TRBD1 (5 bases). V gave up 0 bases and J gave up 4 bases, with 9 bases separating them. The CDR3 is made up of 14 amino acids. Germline-derived CDR1 and CDR2 are MGHRA and YSYEKL. The CDR3 DNA is TGCGCCAGCAGCCAAGAGTGGGGCCCAGAGACCCAGTACTTC. Encoded protein: CASSQEWGPETQYF.

The chain joins TRBV6-5 to TRBJ1-2, with 8 nucleotides matching TRBD1. CDR1 and CDR2 from the germline V gene are MNHEY and SVGAGI. The CDR3 covers 13 residues. V shed 7 bases and J 4 bases; nucleotides not matched to a gene: 5. The DNA of the CDR3 is TGTGCCAGCACCGACAGGGGCTTCTATGGCTACACCTTC. As protein: CASTDRGFYGYTF.

This clone was seen a handful of times. The V and J genes are TRBV5-1 and TRBJ1-4; D gene unclear. In germline, CDR1 is SGHRS, CDR2 YFSETQ. The V end lost 0 bases, the J end lost 6 bases, and 12 bases lay between the germline ends. The CDR3 contains 15 residues. This CDR3 is CASSLAFGSDEKLFF. The CDR3 coding sequence is TGCGCCAGCAGCTTGGCCTTCGGGTCGGATGAAAAACTGTTTTTT. The entire variable domain, with the rest obtained from reference TRBV5-1 and TRBJ1-4, is as follows: KAGVTQTPRYLIKTRGQQVTLSCSPISGHRSVSWYQQTPGQGLQFLFEYFSETQRNKGNFPGRFSGRQFSNSRSEMNVSTLELGDSALYLCASSLAFGSDEKLFFGSGTQLSVL.

The rearrangement uses TRBV5-6 and TRBJ2-5; no reliable D call. Germline loops: CDR1 SGHDT, CDR2 YYEEEE. This CDR3 comprises 14 residues. The V end was cut by 2 bases, the J end by 6 bases, with 14 bases between. For the CDR3, the DNA is TGTGCCAGCAGCTTACCCCTCGGGTTTCAGACCCAGTACTTC. As protein: CASSLPLGFQTQYF.

Remarks on this clone: Germline is not matched at one junction end, which may reflect a read error. The chain has TRBV7-7 and TRBJ2-5, with 10 bases matching TRBD2. Germline CDR1 reads SSHAT; CDR2 reads FNYEAQ (reference sequence). The CDR3 length is 17 residues. CDR3 protein: CASSSGPGLAVQETQYF. The CDR3 DNA reads TGTGCTAGCAGCTCCGGGCCCGGACTAGCGGTCCAAGAGACCCAGTACTTC.

The chain recombines TRBV28 with TRBJ1-5; D is unclear. The CDR3 runs 13 residues. Germline CDR1 is MDHEN and CDR2 is SYDVKM. The ends were cut back, 2 bases at V and 6 bases at J, with 8 bases in the middle. The CDR3 bases are TGTGCCAGCAGTTTACTTCTCGTTCAGCCCCAGCATTTT. Amino acids: CASSLLLVQPQHF. The entire variable domain, with the rest obtained from reference TRBV28 and TRBJ1-5, is as follows: DVKVTQSSRYLVKRTGEKVFLECVQDMDHENMFWYRQDPGLGLRLIYFSYDVKMKEKGDIPEGYSVSREKKERFSLILESASTNQTSMYLCASSLLLVQPQHFGDGTRLSIL.

This clone appeared once. The chain employs TRBV28 and TRBJ2-5; 10 positions agree with TRBD2. This CDR3 contains 13 residues. Germline V CDR1 and CDR2: MDHEN, SYDVKM. V dropped 6 bases and J dropped 4; count of bases not matched to a gene: 2. Here the CDR3 DNA reads TGTGCCAGCAGAAGACTAGCGGGAGAGACCCAGTACTTC. It translates to CASRRLAGETQYF.

The chain recombines TRBV6-2 or TRBV6-3 with TRBJ2-4, with TRBD2 matching over 10 bases. Germline CDR1 is MNHEY and CDR2 is SVGEGT. The CDR3 extends over 15 amino acids. V trimming: 2 bases; J trimming: 7 bases; junction bases outside the gene matches: 5. The CDR3 loop is CASSYGLAGVNIQYF. CDR3 nucleotides: TGTGCCAGCAGTTACGGGCTAGCGGGAGTCAACATTCAGTACTTC.

The chain links TRBV7-3 to TRBJ2-1; 7 nucleotides line up with TRBD1. CDR3 length: 17 amino acids. Trimming at V came to 4 bases and at J to 0 bases, leaving 9 bases not matched to a gene. CDR1 SGHTA and CDR2 FQGTGA come from the germline V gene. The CDR3 nucleotides are TGTGCCAGCAGCTCTACAGGGGTTGGACTCTCCTACAATGAGCAGTTCTTC. Amino acid sequence: CASSSTGVGLSYNEQFF.

J is TRBJ2-7 and V is TRBV19; D ambiguous. The length of the CDR3 is 14 residues. Germline V gene data show CDR1 as LNHDA and CDR2 as SQIVND (reference sequence). Trimming removed 7 bases from V and 0 bases from J, with 13 bases in between. CDR3 amino acids: CASTVSTNSYEQYF. The CDR3 bases are TGTGCCAGTACTGTGAGCACCAACTCCTACGAGCAGTACTTC.

The rearrangement uses TRBV6-5 and TRBJ2-1; D call uncertain. Between the trimmed V and J ends, which lost 2 bases and 6 bases, there was a span of 11 bases. The CDR3 has 14 residues. Germline V lookup: CDR1 MNHEY, CDR2 SVGAGI. The CDR3 reads CASSYLSEPNEQFF. DNA of the CDR3: TGTGCCAGCAGTTACCTATCGGAGCCCAATGAGCAGTTCTTC.

The chain employs TRBV4-1 and TRBJ1-5; D call uncertain. V was pared by 4 bases and J by 4 bases, with 17 bases between. The germline gives CDR1 MGHRA, CDR2 YSYEKL. This CDR3 has 16 amino acids. The DNA for the CDR3 is TGCGCCAGCAGCCCGACCAGCGGCAGGTCAAATCAGCCCCAGCATTTT. It specifies CASSPTSGRSNQPQHF.